This TCR beta chain was retrieved from a study of blood T cell repertoires in COVID-19. At the level of the study: COVID-19 samples, acute and convalescent, were from the United States, Italy and Spain.

Original processing notes: Reference gene primers were amplified, and this amplification served to estimate nucleated cell counts. Profiling relied on immunoSEQ multiplex PCR, and the TCRdb table lists in-frame clones only, not all of them. The V and J calls and clone size come from that table; D and trimming were worked out from the DNA. The sample consists of approximately 91,000 clones, approximately 80% of them appearing once. The table lists this clone with a few counts. Between the trimmed V and J ends, which lost 4 bases and 3 bases, there was a span of 10 bases. Germline V lookup: CDR1 LGHDT, CDR2 YNNKEL (reference sequence). CDR3 length: 14 residues.

This receptor was identified in a man between 65 and 85 years old with acute or convalescent COVID-19. This chain links TRBV3-1 (or the pseudogene TRBV3-2) with TRBJ1-5; D is unresolved. Sequencing input: peripheral blood. The CDR3 here is CASSLGRLNQPQHF. The CDR3 DNA sequence: TGTGCCAGCAGCCTCGGGAGGCTCAATCAGCCCCAGCATTTT.